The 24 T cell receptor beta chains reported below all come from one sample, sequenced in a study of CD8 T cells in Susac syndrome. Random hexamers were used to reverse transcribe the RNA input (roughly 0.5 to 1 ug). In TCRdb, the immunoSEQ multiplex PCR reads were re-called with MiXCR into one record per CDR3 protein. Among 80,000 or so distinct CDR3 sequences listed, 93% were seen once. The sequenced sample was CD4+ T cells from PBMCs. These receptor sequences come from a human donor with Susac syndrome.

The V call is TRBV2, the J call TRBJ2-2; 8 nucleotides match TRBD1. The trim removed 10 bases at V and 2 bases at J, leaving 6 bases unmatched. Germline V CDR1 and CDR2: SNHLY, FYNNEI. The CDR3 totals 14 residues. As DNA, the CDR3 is TGTGCCACCACAGGACAGGGAAACACCGGGGAGCTGTTTTTT. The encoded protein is CATTGQGNTGELFF.

The CDR3 loop is CASSYGTSGGYEQYF. The CDR3 DNA reads as TGTGCCAGCAGTTACGGGACTAGCGGGGGCTACGAGCAGTACTTC. This sequence joins TRBV6-6 and TRBJ2-7; 14 bases line up with TRBD2. This CDR3 has 15 amino acids. J gave up 3 bases and V 2 bases, and 0 bases lay outside the gene matches. CDR1 MNHNY and CDR2 SVGAGI come from the germline V gene (reference sequence).

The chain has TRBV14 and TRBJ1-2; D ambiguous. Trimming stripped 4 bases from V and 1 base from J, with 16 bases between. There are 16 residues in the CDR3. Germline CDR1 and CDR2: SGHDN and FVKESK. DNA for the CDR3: TGTGCCAGCAGCCCCTATCAGACGGTGGATAACTATGGCTACACCTTC. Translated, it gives CASSPYQTVDNYGYTF.

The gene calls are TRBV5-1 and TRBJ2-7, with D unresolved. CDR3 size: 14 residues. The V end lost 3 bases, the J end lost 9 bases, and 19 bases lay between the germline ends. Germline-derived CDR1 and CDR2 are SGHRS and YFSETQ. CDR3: CASSSSGSGSAQYF. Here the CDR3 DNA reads TGCGCCAGCAGCTCGTCCGGTTCGGGCTCAGCGCAGTACTTC.

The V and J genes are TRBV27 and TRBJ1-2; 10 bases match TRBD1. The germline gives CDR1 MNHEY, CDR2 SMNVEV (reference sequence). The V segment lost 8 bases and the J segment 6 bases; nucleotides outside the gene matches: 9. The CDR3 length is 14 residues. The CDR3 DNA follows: TGTGCCAGCGGAGCCAGACAGGGGGCCCATGGCTACACCTTC. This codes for CASGARQGAHGYTF.

The CDR3 here is CASRVFGQPQHF. The DNA for the CDR3 is TGTGCCAGCAGGGTTTTCGGTCAGCCCCAGCATTTT. This sequence joins TRBV19 and TRBJ1-5; possible D gene TRBD1, 5 bases. Trimming took off 9 bases at V and 6 bases at J, with 12 bases between the two ends. In germline, CDR1 is LNHDA, CDR2 SQIVND (reference sequence). This CDR3 comprises 12 residues. Supplemented by reference TRBV19 and TRBJ1-5, the full variable domain reads DGGITQSPKYLFRKEGQNVTLSCEQNLNHDAMYWYRQDPGQGLRLIYYSQIVNDFQKGDIAEGYSVSREKKESFPLTVTSAQKNPTAFYLCASRVFGQPQHFGDGTRLSIL.

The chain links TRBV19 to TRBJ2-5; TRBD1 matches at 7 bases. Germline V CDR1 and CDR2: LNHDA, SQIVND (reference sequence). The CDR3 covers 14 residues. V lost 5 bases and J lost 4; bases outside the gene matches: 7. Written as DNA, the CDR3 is TGTGCCAGTAGTCAACAGGGGTCTGGAGAGACCCAGTACTTC. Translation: CASSQQGSGETQYF.

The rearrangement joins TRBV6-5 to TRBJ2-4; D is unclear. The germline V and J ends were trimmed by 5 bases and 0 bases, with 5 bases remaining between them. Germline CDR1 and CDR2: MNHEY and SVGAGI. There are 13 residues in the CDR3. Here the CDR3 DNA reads TGTGCCAGCAGTACCTTAGCCAAAAACATTCAGTACTTC. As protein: CASSTLAKNIQYF.

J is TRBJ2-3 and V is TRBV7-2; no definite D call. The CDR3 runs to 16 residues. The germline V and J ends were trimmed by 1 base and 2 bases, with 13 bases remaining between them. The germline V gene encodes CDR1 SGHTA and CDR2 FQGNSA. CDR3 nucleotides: TGTGCCAGCAGCTTAGTATTGAATCCTAACACAGATACGCAGTATTTT. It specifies CASSLVLNPNTDTQYF.

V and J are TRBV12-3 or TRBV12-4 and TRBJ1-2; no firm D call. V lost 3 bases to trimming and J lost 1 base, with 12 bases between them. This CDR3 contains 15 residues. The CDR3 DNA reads TGTGCCAGCAGTTTGCACGGCGCCCTTAACTATGGCTACACCTTC. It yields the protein CASSLHGALNYGYTF.

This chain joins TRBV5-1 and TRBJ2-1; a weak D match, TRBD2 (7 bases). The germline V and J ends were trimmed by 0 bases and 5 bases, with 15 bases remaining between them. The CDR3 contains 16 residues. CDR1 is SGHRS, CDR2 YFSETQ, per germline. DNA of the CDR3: TGCGCCAGCAGCTTGGTGGCGGGGGCCCTACACAATGAGCAGTTCTTC. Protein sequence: CASSLVAGALHNEQFF.

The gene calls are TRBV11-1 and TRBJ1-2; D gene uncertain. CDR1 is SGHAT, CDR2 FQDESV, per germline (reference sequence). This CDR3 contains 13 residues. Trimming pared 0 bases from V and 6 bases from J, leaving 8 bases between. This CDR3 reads CASSLASGNGYTF. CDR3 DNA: TGTGCCAGCAGCTTAGCGTCCGGAAATGGCTACACCTTC.

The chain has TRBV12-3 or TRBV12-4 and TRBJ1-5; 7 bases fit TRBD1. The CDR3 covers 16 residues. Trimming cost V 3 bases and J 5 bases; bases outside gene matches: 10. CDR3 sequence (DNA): TGTGCCAGCAGTTTGGGGCGAGGGGGCGGGCATCAGCCCCAGCATTTT. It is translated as CASSLGRGGGHQPQHF.

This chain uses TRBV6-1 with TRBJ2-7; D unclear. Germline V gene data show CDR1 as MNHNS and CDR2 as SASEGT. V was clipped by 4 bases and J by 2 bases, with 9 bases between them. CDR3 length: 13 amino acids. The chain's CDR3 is CASSAEWAYEQYF. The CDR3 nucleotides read TGTGCCAGCAGTGCGGAGTGGGCCTACGAGCAGTACTTC.

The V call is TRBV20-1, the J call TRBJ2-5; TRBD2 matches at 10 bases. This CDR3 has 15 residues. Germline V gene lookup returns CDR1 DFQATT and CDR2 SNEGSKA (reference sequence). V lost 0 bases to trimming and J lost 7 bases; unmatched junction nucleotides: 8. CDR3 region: CSAREERGGFGTQYF. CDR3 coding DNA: TGCAGTGCTAGAGAGGAGCGGGGGGGATTCGGGACCCAGTACTTC.

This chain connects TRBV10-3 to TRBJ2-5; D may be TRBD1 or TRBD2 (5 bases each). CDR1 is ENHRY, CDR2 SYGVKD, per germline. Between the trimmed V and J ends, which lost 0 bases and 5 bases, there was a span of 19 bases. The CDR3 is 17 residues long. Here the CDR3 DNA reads TGTGCCATCAGTGAGTCGAGGGACCTACCCAAAGTGGAGACCCAGTACTTC. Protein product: CAISESRDLPKVETQYF.

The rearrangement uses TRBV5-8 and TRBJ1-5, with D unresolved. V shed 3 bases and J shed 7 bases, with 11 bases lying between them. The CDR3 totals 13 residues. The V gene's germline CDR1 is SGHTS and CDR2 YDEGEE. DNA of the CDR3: TGTGCCAGCAGCTCCTTAGGCATACAGCCCCAGCATTTT. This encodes CASSSLGIQPQHF. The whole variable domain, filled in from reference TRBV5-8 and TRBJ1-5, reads EAGVTQSPTHLIKTRGQQATLRCSPISGHTSVYWYQQALGLGLQFLLWYDEGEERNRGNFPPRFSGRQFPNYSSELNVNALELEDSALYLCASSSLGIQPQHFGDGTRLSIL.

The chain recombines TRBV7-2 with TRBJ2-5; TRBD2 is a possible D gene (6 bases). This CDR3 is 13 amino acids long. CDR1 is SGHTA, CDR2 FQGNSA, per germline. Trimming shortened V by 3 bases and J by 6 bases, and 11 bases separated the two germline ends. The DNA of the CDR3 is TGTGCCAGCAGCTTGGGGGGTCTAAAGACCCAGTACTTC. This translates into CASSLGGLKTQYF.

CDR3 bases: TGTGCCAGCAGCCCAGGACTAGCGAGAGCCTACGAGCAGTACTTC. This gives the protein CASSPGLARAYEQYF. The rearrangement joins TRBV5-6 to TRBJ2-7, with 9 bases identical to TRBD2. Losses at the gene ends were 4 bases for V and 2 bases for J; bases not matched to a gene: 7. The CDR3 has 15 residues. Germline V gene lookup returns CDR1 SGHDT and CDR2 YYEEEE. Filled out from reference TRBV5-6 and TRBJ2-7, the complete variable domain reads DAGVTQSPTHLIKTRGQQVTLRCSPKSGHDTVSWYQQALGQGPQFIFQYYEEEERQRGNFPDRFSGHQFPNYSSELNVNALLLGDSALYLCASSPGLARAYEQYFGPGTRLTVT.

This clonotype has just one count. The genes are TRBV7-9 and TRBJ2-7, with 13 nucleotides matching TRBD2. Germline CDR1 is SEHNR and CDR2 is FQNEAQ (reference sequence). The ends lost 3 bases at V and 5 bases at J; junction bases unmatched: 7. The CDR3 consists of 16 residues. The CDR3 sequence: CASSLERTSGSNEQYF. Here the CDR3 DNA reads TGTGCCAGCAGCTTGGAGAGGACTAGCGGGAGCAACGAGCAGTACTTC.

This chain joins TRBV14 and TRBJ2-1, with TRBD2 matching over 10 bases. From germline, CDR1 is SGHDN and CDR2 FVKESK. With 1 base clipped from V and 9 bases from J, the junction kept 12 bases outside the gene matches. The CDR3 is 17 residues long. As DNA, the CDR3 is TGTGCCAGCAGCCAAGCCCTCCAAGCGGGGGGGCGTGTTGAGCAGTTCTTC. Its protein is CASSQALQAGGRVEQFF.

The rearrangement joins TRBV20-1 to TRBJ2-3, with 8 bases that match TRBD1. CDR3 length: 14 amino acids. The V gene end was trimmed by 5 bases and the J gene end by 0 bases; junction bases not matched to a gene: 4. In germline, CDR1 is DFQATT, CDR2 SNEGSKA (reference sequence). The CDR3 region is CSAGQGGSTDTQYF. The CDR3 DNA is TGCAGTGCTGGACAGGGTGGGAGCACAGATACGCAGTATTTT.

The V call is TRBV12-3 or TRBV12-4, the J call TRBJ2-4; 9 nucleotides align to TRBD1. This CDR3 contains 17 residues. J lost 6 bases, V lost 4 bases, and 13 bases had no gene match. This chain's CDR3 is CASSSQQTGQGGNIQYF. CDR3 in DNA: TGTGCCAGCAGTTCCCAACAGACGGGACAGGGTGGAAACATTCAGTACTTC.

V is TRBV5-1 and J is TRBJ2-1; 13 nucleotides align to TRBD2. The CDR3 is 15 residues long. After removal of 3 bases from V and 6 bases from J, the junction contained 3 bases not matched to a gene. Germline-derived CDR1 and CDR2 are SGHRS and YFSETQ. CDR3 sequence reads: CASSWTSGSLNEQFF. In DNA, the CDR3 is TGCGCCAGCAGCTGGACTAGCGGGAGCCTCAATGAGCAGTTCTTC.